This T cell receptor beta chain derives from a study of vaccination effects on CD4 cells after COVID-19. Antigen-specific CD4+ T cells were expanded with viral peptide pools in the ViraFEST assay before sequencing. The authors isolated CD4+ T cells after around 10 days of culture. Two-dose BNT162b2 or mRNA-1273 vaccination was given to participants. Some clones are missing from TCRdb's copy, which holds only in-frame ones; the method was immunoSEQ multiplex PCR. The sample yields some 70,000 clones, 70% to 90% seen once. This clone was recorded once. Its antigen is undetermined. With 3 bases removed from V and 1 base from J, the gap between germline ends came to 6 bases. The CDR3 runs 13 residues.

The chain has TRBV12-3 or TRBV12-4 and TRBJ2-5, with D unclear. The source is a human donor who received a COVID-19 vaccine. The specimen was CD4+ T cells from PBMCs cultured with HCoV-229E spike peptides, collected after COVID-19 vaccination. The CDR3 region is CASSFGAQETQYF. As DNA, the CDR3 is TGTGCCAGCAGTTTCGGCGCCCAAGAGACCCAGTACTTC.